These T cell receptor beta chains were read from a single sample in a study of blood T cells in healthy people across ages. TCRdb fed the 5' RACE reads into MiXCR, producing one record per CDR3 protein. The sample lists some 1,800,000 distinct CDR3 sequences, roughly two fifths occurring once. Sequenced material: blood. The receptors come from a human donor in good health. The CDR3 runs from the conserved cysteine through the conserved F or W. D genes are given only for firm matches. Rows give clone size only sometimes, using once, few, many, or a class for an expanded clone.

abundance	j_gene	v_gene	len	d_gene	CDR3aa	CDR3nt
.	TRBJ1-2	TRBV12-3/TRBV12-4	14	TRBD1	CASSPGDRAHGYTF	TGTGCCAGCAGTCCCGGGGACAGGGCTCATGGCTACACCTTC
.	TRBJ1-1	TRBV10-3	14	.	CAISDHAQGGVAFF	TGCGCCATCAGTGATCATGCGCAGGGCGGTGTAGCTTTCTTT
.	TRBJ1-6	TRBV2	14	TRBD1	CASSFRGRNSPLHF	TGTGCCAGCAGTTTCAGGGGGCGGAATTCACCCCTCCACTTT
few	TRBJ2-5	TRBV6-6	14	TRBD1	CASTLTGHQETQYF	TGTGCCAGCACTCTGACAGGGCACCAAGAGACCCAGTACTTC
.	TRBJ1-2	TRBV12-3/TRBV12-4	17	.	CASSLAPTARAGDGYTF	TGTGCCAGCAGTTTAGCGCCCACAGCCAGGGCGGGGGATGGCTACACCTTC
few	TRBJ2-3	TRBV29-1	12	.	CSVGEGADTQYF	TGCAGCGTTGGGGAAGGGGCAGATACGCAGTATTTT
few	TRBJ2-3	TRBV28	15	TRBD1	CASSWGQGLSDTQYF	TGTGCCAGCAGTTGGGGACAGGGACTGTCAGATACGCAGTATTTT
.	TRBJ2-7	TRBV3-1	13	.	CASSRGRVGEQYF	TGTGCCAGCAGCCGAGGCAGGGTGGGAGAGCAGTACTTC
.	TRBJ2-1	TRBV7-2	16	.	CASSFGPGGQYNEQFF	TGTGCCAGCAGCTTTGGCCCGGGCGGACAATACAATGAGCAGTTCTTC
.	TRBJ2-3	TRBV4-2	22	TRBD2	CASSQDRGVGLAGASSTDTQYF	TGTGCCAGCAGCCAAGATCGCGGCGTAGGACTAGCGGGGGCCTCGTCAACAGATACGCAGTATTTT
.	TRBJ2-5	TRBV2	15	.	CASSGRRGTQETQYF	TGTGCCAGCAGTGGGAGGCGGGGGACACAAGAGACCCAGTACTTC
many	TRBJ1-2	TRBV10-3	12	TRBD1	CAISPDREGYTF	TGTGCCATCAGTCCAGACAGGGAAGGCTACACCTTC
few	TRBJ2-7	TRBV7-2	16	.	CASSLAVWGSNYEQYF	TGTGCCAGCAGCTTAGCTGTCTGGGGGTCCAACTACGAGCAGTACTTC
once	TRBJ2-5	TRBV20-1	13	.	CSAGPAPQETQYF	TGCAGTGCTGGTCCTGCCCCCCAAGAGACCCAGTACTTC
few	TRBJ2-5	TRBV4-2	18	TRBD2	CASSQDMRGGGKVETQYF	TGTGCCAGCAGCCAAGATATGCGGGGGGGCGGTAAAGTGGAGACCCAGTACTTC
few	TRBJ1-2	TRBV29-1	13	.	CSVPYRADYGYTF	TGCAGCGTACCGTACAGGGCGGACTATGGCTACACCTTC
.	TRBJ2-5	TRBV5-1	14	TRBD1	CASSFQGASETQYF	TGCGCCAGCAGCTTCCAGGGGGCGAGCGAGACCCAGTACTTC
few	TRBJ2-1	TRBV15	17	TRBD2	CATSRDWASGEYNEQFF	TGTGCCACCAGCAGAGATTGGGCTAGCGGGGAATACAATGAGCAGTTCTTC
.	TRBJ2-5	TRBV2	15	.	CASSELRGTSETQYF	TGTGCCAGCAGTGAACTACGGGGAACTTCGGAGACCCAGTACTTC
.	TRBJ2-3	TRBV5-1	14	.	CASSLGAQADTQYF	TGCGCCAGCAGCTTGGGGGCGCAGGCAGATACGCAGTATTTT
many	TRBJ1-2	TRBV2	12	.	CASRRTVYGYTF	TGTGCCAGCAGGAGGACAGTTTATGGCTACACCTTC
.	TRBJ2-6	TRBV5-8	15	.	CASSFGGVGANVLTF	TGTGCCAGCAGCTTCGGAGGGGTAGGGGCCAACGTCCTGACTTTC
.	TRBJ2-1	TRBV29-1	12	.	CSGYRGYDEQFF	TGCAGCGGTTATAGGGGTTACGATGAGCAGTTCTTC
few	TRBJ2-6	TRBV7-2	18	.	CASSLAGAWPSGANVLTF	TGTGCCAGCAGCTTAGCAGGGGCATGGCCCTCTGGGGCCAACGTCCTGACTTTC
.	TRBJ2-3	TRBV4-3	16	.	CASSQDAVGGTDTQYF	TGCGCCAGCAGCCAAGATGCTGTGGGGGGCACAGATACGCAGTATTTT
.	TRBJ2-1	TRBV28	15	TRBD1	CASSRRDRGLGEQFF	TGTGCCAGCAGTCGCCGAGACAGGGGTTTGGGTGAGCAGTTCTTC
many	TRBJ1-1	TRBV6-2/TRBV6-3	15	TRBD1	CASSYNRGLNTEAFF	TGTGCCAGCAGCTATAACAGGGGCCTGAACACTGAAGCTTTCTTT
once	TRBJ2-2	TRBV7-3	13	.	CASSSTTYGELFF	TGTGCCAGTAGCTCAACAACTTATGGGGAGCTGTTTTTT
.	TRBJ2-1	TRBV30	16	.	CAWSATQNLQANEQFF	TGTGCCTGGAGTGCGACACAGAACCTTCAGGCGAATGAGCAGTTCTTC
.	TRBJ2-7	TRBV5-1	14	.	CASSLSSLQYEQYF	TGCGCCAGCAGCTTGAGTAGTCTGCAGTACGAGCAGTACTTC
few	TRBJ2-1	TRBV5-1	12	.	CASSFNDNEQFF	TGCGCCAGCAGCTTCAACGACAATGAGCAGTTCTTC
.	TRBJ2-1	TRBV20-1	15	.	CSAEGHRESYNEQFF	TGCAGTGCTGAAGGCCACAGGGAATCCTACAATGAGCAGTTCTTC
.	TRBJ1-1	TRBV4-2	15	.	CASSLEGLEGTEAFF	TGTGCCAGCAGCCTTGAGGGCCTCGAAGGAACTGAAGCTTTCTTT
.	TRBJ1-2	TRBV20-1	11	TRBD1	CSAPETGSYTF	TGCAGTGCCCCCGAGACAGGGAGTTACACCTTC
.	TRBJ2-3	TRBV28	16	.	CASRGGGNPQVDTQYF	TGTGCCAGCAGGGGGGGCGGAAATCCGCAGGTAGATACGCAGTATTTT
.	TRBJ1-5	TRBV6-6	13	TRBD1	CASRYWDSQPQHF	TGTGCCAGCCGTTACTGGGACAGCCAGCCCCAGCATTTT
.	TRBJ2-3	TRBV3-1	14	.	CASSPDYPTDTQYF	TGTGCCAGCAGCCCGGACTATCCGACGGATACGCAGTATTTT
.	TRBJ2-7	TRBV20-1	14	.	CSARDGLKGYEQYF	TGCAGTGCTAGAGATGGACTTAAGGGGTACGAGCAGTACTTC
.	TRBJ2-3	TRBV7-3	15	.	CASSPRAQSTDTQYF	TGTGCCAGCAGCCCACGGGCACAGAGCACAGATACGCAGTATTTT
.	TRBJ2-7	TRBV7-2	18	TRBD1	CASSLEKGGWNAVYEQYF	TGTGCCAGCAGCTTAGAAAAAGGGGGCTGGAACGCGGTCTACGAGCAGTACTTC
.	TRBJ2-3	TRBV29-1	15	.	CSVDTRQGRTDTQYF	TGCAGCGTTGACACACGGCAGGGCCGGACGGATACGCAGTATTTT
.	TRBJ2-3	TRBV2	16	.	CASSEATERGTDTQYF	TGTGCCAGCAGTGAAGCGACGGAGAGGGGCACAGATACGCAGTATTTT
many	TRBJ2-1	TRBV2	15	TRBD2	CASSPLAGVDNEQFF	TGTGCCAGCAGTCCCCTAGCGGGGGTAGACAATGAGCAGTTCTTC
.	TRBJ2-7	TRBV16	14	TRBD2	CASSQTSGGNEQYF	TGTGCCAGCAGCCAGACTAGCGGGGGCAACGAGCAGTACTTC
.	TRBJ2-6	TRBV29-1	14	.	CSAGQESGANVLTF	TGCAGCGCCGGTCAGGAATCTGGGGCCAACGTCCTGACTTTC
.	TRBJ2-5	TRBV6-6	15	TRBD1	CASRNAGTAEETQYF	TGTGCCAGCAGGAACGCCGGGACAGCAGAAGAGACCCAGTACTTC